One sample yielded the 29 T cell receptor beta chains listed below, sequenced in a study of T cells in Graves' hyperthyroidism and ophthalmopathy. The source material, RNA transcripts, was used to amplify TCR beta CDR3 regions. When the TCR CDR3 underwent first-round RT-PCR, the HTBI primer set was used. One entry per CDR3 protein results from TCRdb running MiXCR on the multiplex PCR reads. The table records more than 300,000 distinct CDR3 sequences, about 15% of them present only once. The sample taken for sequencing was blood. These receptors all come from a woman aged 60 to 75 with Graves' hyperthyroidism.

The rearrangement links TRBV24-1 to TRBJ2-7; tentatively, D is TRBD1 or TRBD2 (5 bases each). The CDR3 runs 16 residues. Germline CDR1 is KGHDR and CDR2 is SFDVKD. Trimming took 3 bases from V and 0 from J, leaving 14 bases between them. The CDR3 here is CATSDPGRTSSYEQYF. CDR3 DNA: TGTGCCACCAGTGATCCGGGACGGACAAGCTCCTACGAGCAGTACTTC.

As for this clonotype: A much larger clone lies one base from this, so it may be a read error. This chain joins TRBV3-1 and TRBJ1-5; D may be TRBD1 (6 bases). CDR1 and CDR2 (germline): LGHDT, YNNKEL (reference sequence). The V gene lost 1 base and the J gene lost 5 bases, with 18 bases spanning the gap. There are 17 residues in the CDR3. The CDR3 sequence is CASSQGPKGGLHQPQHF. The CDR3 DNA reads TGTGCCAGCAGCCAAGGCCCAAAGGGGGGGCTTCATCAGCCCCAGCATTTT.

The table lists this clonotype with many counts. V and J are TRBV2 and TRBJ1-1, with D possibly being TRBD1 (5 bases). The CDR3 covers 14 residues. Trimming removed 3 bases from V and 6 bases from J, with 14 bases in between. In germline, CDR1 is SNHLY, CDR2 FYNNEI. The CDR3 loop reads CASSEVGGDAEAFF. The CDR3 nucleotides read TGTGCCAGCAGTGAGGTGGGAGGGGATGCTGAAGCTTTCTTT.

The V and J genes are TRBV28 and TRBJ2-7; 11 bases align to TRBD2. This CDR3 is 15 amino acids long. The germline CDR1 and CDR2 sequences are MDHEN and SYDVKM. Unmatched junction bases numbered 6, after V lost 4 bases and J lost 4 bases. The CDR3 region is CASSSFTSGSYEQYF. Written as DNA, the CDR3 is TGTGCCAGCAGTTCTTTTACTAGCGGGAGTTACGAGCAGTACTTC.

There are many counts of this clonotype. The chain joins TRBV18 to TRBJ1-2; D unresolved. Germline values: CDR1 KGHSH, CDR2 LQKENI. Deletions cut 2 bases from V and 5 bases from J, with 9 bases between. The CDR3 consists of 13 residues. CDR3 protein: CASSPEGWYGYTF. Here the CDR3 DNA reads TGTGCCAGCTCACCAGAGGGTTGGTATGGCTACACCTTC.

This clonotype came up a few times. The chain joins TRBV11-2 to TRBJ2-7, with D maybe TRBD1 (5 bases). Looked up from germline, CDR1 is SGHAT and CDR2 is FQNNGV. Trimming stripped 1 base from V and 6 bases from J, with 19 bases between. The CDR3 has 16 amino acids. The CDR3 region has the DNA TGTGCCAGCAGCTTAGGGGCAGGGTTCCTTAGGGGCGAGCAGTACTTC. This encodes CASSLGAGFLRGEQYF.

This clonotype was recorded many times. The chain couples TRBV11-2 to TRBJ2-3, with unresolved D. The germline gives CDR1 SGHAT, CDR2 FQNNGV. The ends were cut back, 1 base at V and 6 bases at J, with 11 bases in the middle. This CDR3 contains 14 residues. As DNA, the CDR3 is TGTGCCAGCAGCTTAGGGTTCCAGGCTGATACGCAGTATTTT. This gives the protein CASSLGFQADTQYF.

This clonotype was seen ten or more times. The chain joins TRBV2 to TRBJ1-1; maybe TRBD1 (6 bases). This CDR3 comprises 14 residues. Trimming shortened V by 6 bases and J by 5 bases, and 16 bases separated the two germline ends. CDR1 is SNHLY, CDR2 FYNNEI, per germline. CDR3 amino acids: CASRQGLSGTEAFF. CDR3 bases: TGTGCCAGCAGACAGGGTCTTTCAGGGACTGAAGCTTTCTTT.

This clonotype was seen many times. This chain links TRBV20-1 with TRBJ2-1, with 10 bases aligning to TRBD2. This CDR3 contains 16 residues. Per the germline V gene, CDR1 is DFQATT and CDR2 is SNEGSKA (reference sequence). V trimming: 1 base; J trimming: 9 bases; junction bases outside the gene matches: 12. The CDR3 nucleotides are TGCAGTGCTAGAGTCGTAGCGGGAGGAGGTCGCGGTGAGCAGTTCTTC. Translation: CSARVVAGGGRGEQFF.

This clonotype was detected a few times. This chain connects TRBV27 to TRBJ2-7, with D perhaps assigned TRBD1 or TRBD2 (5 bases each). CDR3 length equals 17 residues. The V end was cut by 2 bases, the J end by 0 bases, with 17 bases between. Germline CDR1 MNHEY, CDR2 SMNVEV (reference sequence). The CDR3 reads CASSLVAQGPSSYEQYF. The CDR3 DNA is TGTGCCAGCAGTTTAGTGGCTCAGGGACCTAGCTCCTACGAGCAGTACTTC.

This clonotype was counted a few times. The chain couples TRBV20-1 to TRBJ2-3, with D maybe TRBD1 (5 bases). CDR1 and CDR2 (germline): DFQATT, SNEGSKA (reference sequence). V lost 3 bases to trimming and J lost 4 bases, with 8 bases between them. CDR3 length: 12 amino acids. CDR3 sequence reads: CSAREQADTQYF. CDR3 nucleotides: TGCAGTGCTAGGGAACAGGCAGATACGCAGTATTTT.

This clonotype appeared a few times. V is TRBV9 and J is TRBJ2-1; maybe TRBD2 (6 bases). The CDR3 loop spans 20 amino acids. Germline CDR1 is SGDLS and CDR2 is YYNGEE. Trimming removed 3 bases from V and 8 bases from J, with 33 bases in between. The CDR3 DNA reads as TGTGCCAGCAGCGCCGACCACGGGAGCTTGGTTGGAATGCGGAATGATGAGCAGTTCTTC. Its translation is CASSADHGSLVGMRNDEQFF.

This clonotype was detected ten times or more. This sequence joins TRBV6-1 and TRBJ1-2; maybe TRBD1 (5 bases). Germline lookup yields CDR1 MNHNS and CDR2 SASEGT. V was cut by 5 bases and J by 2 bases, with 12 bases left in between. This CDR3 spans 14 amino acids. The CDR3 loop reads CASSWDGGNYGYTF. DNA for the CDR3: TGTGCCAGCAGTTGGGACGGTGGAAACTATGGCTACACCTTC.

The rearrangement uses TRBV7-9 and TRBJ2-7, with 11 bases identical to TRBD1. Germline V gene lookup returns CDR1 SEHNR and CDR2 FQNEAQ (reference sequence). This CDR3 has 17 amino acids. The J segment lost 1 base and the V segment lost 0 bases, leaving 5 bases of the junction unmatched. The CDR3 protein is CASSLARGTGGSYEQYF. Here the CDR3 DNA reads TGTGCCAGCAGCTTAGCGCGGGGGACAGGGGGTTCCTACGAGCAGTACTTC.

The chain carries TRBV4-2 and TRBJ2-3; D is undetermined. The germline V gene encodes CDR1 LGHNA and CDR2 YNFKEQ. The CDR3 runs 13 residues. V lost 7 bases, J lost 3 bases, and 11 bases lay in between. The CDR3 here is CASMSDPTDTQYF. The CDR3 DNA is TGTGCCAGCATGTCGGACCCAACAGATACGCAGTATTTT.

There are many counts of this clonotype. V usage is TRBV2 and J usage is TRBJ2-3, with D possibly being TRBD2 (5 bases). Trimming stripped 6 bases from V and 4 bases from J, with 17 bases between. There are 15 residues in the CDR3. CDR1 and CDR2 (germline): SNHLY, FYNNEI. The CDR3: CASSGGVGVSDTQYF. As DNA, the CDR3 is TGTGCCAGCAGCGGTGGGGTGGGAGTCTCAGATACGCAGTATTTT. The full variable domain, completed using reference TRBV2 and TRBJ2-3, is EPEVTQTPSHQVTQMGQEVILRCVPISNHLYFYWYRQILGQKVEFLVSFYNNEISEKSEIFDDQFSVERPDGSNFTLKIRSTKLEDSAMYFCASSGGVGVSDTQYFGPGTRLTVL.

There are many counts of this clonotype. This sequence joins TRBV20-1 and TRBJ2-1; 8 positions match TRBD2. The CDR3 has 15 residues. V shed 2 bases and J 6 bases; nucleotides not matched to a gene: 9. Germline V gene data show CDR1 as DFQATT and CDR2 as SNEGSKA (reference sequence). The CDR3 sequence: CSARTGTRIRNEQFF. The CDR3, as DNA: TGCAGTGCTAGAACCGGGACTAGGATTCGCAATGAGCAGTTCTTC.

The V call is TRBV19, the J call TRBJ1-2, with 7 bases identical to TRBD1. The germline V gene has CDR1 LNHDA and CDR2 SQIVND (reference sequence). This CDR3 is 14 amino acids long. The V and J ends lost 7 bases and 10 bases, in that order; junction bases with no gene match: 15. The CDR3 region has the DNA TGTGCCAGTAAAGGAGACAGGGTCCCTTTGGACTACACCTTC. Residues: CASKGDRVPLDYTF.

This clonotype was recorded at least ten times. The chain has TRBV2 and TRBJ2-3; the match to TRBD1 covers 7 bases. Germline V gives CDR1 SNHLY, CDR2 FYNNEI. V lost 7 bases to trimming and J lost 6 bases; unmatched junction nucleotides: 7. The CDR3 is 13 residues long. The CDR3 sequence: CASKGARTDTQYF. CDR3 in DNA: TGTGCCAGCAAGGGGGCTAGGACGGATACGCAGTATTTT.

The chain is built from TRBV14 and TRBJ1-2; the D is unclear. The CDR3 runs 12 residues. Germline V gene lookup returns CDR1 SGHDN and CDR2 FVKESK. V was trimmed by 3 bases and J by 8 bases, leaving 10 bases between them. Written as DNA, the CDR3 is TGTGCCAGCAGCCAGCTCTATGAGGGCTACACCTTC. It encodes CASSQLYEGYTF.

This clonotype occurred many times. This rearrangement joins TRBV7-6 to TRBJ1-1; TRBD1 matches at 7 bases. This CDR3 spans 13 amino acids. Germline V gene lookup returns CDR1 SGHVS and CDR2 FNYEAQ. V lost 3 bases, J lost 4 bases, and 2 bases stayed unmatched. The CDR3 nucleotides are TGTGCCAGCAGCTTGACAGGGCTCACTGAAGCTTTCTTT. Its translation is CASSLTGLTEAFF.

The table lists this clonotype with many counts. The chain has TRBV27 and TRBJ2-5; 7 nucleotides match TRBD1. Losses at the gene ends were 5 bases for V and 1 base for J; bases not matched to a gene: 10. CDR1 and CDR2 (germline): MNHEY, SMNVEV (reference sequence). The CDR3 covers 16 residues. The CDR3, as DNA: TGTGCCAGCAGTCCCGGGTGGGACAGACTCCAAGAGACCCAGTACTTC. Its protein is CASSPGWDRLQETQYF.

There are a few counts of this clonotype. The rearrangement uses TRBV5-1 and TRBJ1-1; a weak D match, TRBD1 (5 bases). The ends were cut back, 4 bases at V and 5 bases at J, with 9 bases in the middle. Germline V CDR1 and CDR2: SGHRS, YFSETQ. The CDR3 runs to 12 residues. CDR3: CASSARQTEAFF. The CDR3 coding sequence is TGCGCCAGCAGCGCAAGACAGACTGAAGCTTTCTTT.

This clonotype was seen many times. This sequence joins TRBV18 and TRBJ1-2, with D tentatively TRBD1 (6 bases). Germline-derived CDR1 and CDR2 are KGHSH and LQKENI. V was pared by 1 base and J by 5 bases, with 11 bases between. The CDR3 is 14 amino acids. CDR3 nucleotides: TGTGCCAGCTCACCACGCGGCAGGGGTTATGGCTACACCTTC. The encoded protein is CASSPRGRGYGYTF. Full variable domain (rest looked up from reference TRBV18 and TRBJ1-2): NAGVMQNPRHLVRRRGQEARLRCSPMKGHSHVYWYRQLPEEGLKFMVYLQKENIIDESGMPKERFSAEFPKEGPSILRIQQVVRGDSAAYFCASSPRGRGYGYTFGSGTRLTVV.

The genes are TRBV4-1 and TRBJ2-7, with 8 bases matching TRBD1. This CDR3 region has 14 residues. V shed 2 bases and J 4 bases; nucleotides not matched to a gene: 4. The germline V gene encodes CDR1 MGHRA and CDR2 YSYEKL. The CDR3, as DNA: TGCGCCAGCAGCCAACCAGGGGGCAATTACGAGCAGTACTTC. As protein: CASSQPGGNYEQYF.

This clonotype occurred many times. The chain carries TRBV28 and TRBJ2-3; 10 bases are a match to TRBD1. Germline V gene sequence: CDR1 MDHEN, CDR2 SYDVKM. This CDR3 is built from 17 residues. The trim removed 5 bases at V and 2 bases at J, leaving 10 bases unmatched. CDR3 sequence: CASSPFLGTGDTDTQYF. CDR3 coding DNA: TGTGCCAGCAGTCCTTTTCTAGGGACAGGGGACACAGATACGCAGTATTTT.

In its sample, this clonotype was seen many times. This CDR3 is CASGSLRGGANVLTF. DNA of the CDR3: TGTGCCAGCGGCTCTCTGAGGGGTGGGGCCAACGTCCTGACTTTC. The gene calls are TRBV7-9 and TRBJ2-6; D could derive from TRBD1 or TRBD2 (5 bases each). From germline, CDR1 is SEHNR and CDR2 FQNEAQ (reference sequence). Trimming shortened V by 8 bases and J by 3 bases, and 14 bases separated the two germline ends. The CDR3 is 15 residues long.

The DNA for the CDR3 is TGCAGTGCTAGACCCGGTGGGAGCACAGATACGCAGTATTTT. Residues: CSARPGGSTDTQYF. This chain links TRBV20-1 with TRBJ2-3; D not resolved. V was cut by 2 bases and J by 0 bases, with 9 bases left in between. The CDR3 is 14 residues long. Germline-derived CDR1 and CDR2 are DFQATT and SNEGSKA (reference sequence).

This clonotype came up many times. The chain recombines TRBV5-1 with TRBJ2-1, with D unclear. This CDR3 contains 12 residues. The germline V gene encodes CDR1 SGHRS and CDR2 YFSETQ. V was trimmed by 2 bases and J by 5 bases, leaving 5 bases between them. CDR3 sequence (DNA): TGCGCCAGCAGCTTTGCGGACAATGAGCAGTTCTTC. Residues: CASSFADNEQFF.